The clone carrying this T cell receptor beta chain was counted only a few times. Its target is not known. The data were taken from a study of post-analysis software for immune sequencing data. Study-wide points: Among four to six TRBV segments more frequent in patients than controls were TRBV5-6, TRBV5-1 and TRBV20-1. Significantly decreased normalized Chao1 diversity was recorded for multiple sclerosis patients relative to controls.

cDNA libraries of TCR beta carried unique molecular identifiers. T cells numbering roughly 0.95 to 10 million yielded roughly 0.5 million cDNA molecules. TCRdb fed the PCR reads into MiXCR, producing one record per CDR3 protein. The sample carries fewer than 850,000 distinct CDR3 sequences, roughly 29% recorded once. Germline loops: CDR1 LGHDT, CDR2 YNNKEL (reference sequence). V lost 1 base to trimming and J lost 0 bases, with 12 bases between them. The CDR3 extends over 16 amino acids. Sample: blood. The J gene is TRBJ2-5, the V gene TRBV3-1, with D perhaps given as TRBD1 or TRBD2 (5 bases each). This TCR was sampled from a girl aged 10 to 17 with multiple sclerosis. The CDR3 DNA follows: TGTGCCAGCAGCCAAGGAGGTGGGGGTTACCAAGAGACCCAGTACTTC. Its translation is CASSQGGGGYQETQYF.